This record concerns one TCR beta chain sequence. The antigen is not known. V lost 7 bases to trimming and J lost 1 base; unmatched junction nucleotides: 3. Looked up from germline, CDR1 is ENHRY and CDR2 is SYGVKD. The CDR3 spans 14 residues. This sample stems from a study of glioma-infiltrating T cells after dendritic cell vaccination. Findings and limits, study-wide: Complete blood and tumor specimen sets were limited to few patients.

All glioblastoma patients lacked an isocitrate dehydrogenase mutation. The primer mix had 60 V beta and 13 J beta primers. Clones were read by immunoSEQ multiplex PCR, and TCRdb kept only the in-frame ones, dropping some. The repertoire holds fewer than 110,000 clones, with about four fifths as singletons. This specimen was blood, taken before dendritic cell vaccination. The sequence derives from a human donor with glioblastoma. V is TRBV10-3 and J is TRBJ2-3; 9 bases agree with TRBD1. In nucleotides, the CDR3 is TGTGCCATCAATGACAGGGGGGGCACAGATACGCAGTATTTT. Its protein product is CAINDRGGTDTQYF.